This T cell receptor (beta chain) emerged from a study of T cells in localized non-small cell lung cancer. Study-wide points: When the top 100 tumor clones were examined, a median around 58 of them also appeared in the adjacent lung, which was paired and uninvolved.

As regards this clone: The antigen is not known.

The CDR3 totals 16 residues. The ends lost 1 base at V and 7 bases at J; junction bases unmatched: 4. Germline CDR1 reads LGHNA; CDR2 reads YSLEER. This table comes from immunoSEQ multiplex PCR, and its TCRdb copy is limited to in-frame clones, with some not included. The sample lists about 19,000 clones; approximately 90% were seen once. This TCR derives from a male donor at least 60 years old with stage I squamous cell lung carcinoma. The sample here was peripheral blood, taken before any cancer treatment. The chain carries TRBV4-3 and TRBJ2-1, with TRBD2 matching over 13 bases. As DNA, the CDR3 is TGCGCCAGCAGCCAAGGGACTAGCGGGAGATGGAATGAGCAGTTCTTC. Amino acids: CASSQGTSGRWNEQFF.